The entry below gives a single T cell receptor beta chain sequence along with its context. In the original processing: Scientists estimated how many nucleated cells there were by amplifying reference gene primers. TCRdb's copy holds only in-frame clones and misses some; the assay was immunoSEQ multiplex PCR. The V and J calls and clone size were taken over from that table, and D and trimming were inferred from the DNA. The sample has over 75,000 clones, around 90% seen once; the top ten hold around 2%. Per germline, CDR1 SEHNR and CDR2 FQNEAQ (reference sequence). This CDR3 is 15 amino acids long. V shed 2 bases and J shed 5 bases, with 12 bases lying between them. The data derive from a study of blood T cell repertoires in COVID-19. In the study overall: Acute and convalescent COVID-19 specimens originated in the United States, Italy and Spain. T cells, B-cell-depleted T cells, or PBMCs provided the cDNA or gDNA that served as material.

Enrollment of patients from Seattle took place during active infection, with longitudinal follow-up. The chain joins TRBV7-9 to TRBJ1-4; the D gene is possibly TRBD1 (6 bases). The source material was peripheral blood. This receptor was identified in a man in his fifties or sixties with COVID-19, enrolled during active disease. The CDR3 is CASSLMDSRNEKLFF. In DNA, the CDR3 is TGTGCCAGCAGCTTAATGGACAGTAGAAATGAAAAACTGTTTTTT.